The 25 T cell receptor beta chains below were found in one sample sequenced in a study of blood T cell repertoires in COVID-19. Some clones are missing from TCRdb's copy, which holds only in-frame ones; the method was immunoSEQ multiplex PCR. The sample consists of 170,000 or so clones, around 82% of them appearing once. Source material: peripheral blood. The origin of the receptors is a man aged 18 to 30 with active or convalescent COVID-19.

J is TRBJ1-1 and V is TRBV28; 10 bases align to TRBD1. The CDR3 contains 16 residues. In germline, CDR1 is MDHEN, CDR2 SYDVKM. The J segment lost 1 base and the V segment lost 6 bases, leaving 8 bases of the junction unmatched. CDR3 protein: CASSAWTGGGNTEAFF. CDR3 nucleotides: TGTGCCAGCAGCGCCTGGACAGGGGGTGGGAACACTGAAGCTTTCTTT.

The rearrangement links TRBV6-5 to TRBJ1-2, with a tentative D call TRBD1 (5 bases). The V gene's germline CDR1 is MNHEY and CDR2 SVGAGI. The V and J ends lost 6 bases and 6 bases respectively, with 14 bases between them. The CDR3 consists of 13 residues. The CDR3 bases are TGTGCCAGCAGCTCACGGGGGGAGGATGGCTACACCTTC. Translating it yields CASSSRGEDGYTF.

Details on this clone: Other DNA sequences in the sample encode the same CDR3. V usage is TRBV3-1 (or the pseudogene TRBV3-2) and J usage is TRBJ2-3; D not resolved. The germline gives CDR1 LGHDT, CDR2 YNNKEL (reference sequence). The CDR3 runs 14 residues. The V end lost 1 base, the J end lost 0 bases, and 5 bases lay between the germline ends. DNA for the CDR3: TGTGCCAGCAGCCAAGCGTCTAGCACAGATACGCAGTATTTT. It encodes CASSQASSTDTQYF.

The CDR3 sequence is CASSLVSLSSKTAYNEQFF. For the CDR3, the DNA is TGTGCCAGCAGCTTAGTAAGCTTGTCTAGCAAAACTGCCTACAATGAGCAGTTCTTC. The chain couples TRBV7-2 to TRBJ2-1; possibly TRBD2 for D (5 bases). The CDR3 contains 19 residues. Trimming took 1 base from V and 2 from J, leaving 21 bases between them. Germline assignment: CDR1 SGHTA and CDR2 FQGNSA. Variable domain in full (rest from reference TRBV7-2 and TRBJ2-1): GAGVSQSPSNKVTEKGKDVELRCDPISGHTALYWYRQSLGQGLEFLIYFQGNSAPDKSGLPSDRFSAERTGGSVSTLTIQRTQQEDSAVYLCASSLVSLSSKTAYNEQFFGPGTRLTVL.

V usage is TRBV18 and J usage is TRBJ1-6; 7 bases match TRBD1. Germline V gene lookup returns CDR1 KGHSH and CDR2 LQKENI. V dropped 2 bases and J dropped 9; count of bases not matched to a gene: 10. The CDR3 extends over 16 amino acids. In DNA, the CDR3 is TGTGCCAGCTCACCATTTGTCGACAGGGACGGTTCACCCCTCCACTTT. Translated: CASSPFVDRDGSPLHF.

The chain couples TRBV18 to TRBJ1-2; D is possibly TRBD1 (5 bases). V lost 2 bases and J 4 bases, leaving 20 bases between the germline ends. Germline V lookup: CDR1 KGHSH, CDR2 LQKENI. There are 17 residues in the CDR3. In nucleotides, the CDR3 is TGTGCCAGCTCACCAAGACAGTATGGTGGATCTGGCTATGGCTACACCTTC. Protein: CASSPRQYGGSGYGYTF.

The chain couples TRBV4-1 to TRBJ2-1; tentatively, D is TRBD1 (5 bases). CDR1 and CDR2 from the germline V gene are MGHRA and YSYEKL. V gave up 0 bases and J gave up 5 bases, with 11 bases separating them. The CDR3 loop spans 15 amino acids. The CDR3 DNA sequence: TGCGCCAGCAGCCAAGATCCAGGGTATGACAATGAGCAGTTCTTC. Its translation: CASSQDPGYDNEQFF.

This clone was recorded many times. V is TRBV5-8 and J is TRBJ1-5, with D maybe TRBD1 (5 bases). The length of the CDR3 is 14 residues. Trimming pared 2 bases from V and 3 bases from J, leaving 9 bases between. Germline CDR1 and CDR2: SGHTS and YDEGEE. This CDR3 reads CASSLDRPNQPQHF. CDR3 DNA: TGTGCCAGCAGCTTAGACAGACCCAATCAGCCCCAGCATTTT.

The CDR3 loop reads CASSPTGADTQYF. The CDR3 DNA reads as TGTGCCAGCAGCCCCACCGGGGCAGATACGCAGTATTTT. The chain carries TRBV12-3 or TRBV12-4 and TRBJ2-3; D is perhaps TRBD2 (5 bases). V lost 6 bases and J 4 bases, leaving 11 bases between the germline ends. CDR3 length: 13 residues.

The chain joins TRBV5-6 to TRBJ1-4; D is uncertain. Germline CDR1 and CDR2: SGHDT and YYEEEE. V was cut by 1 base and J by 2 bases, with 15 bases left in between. The length of the CDR3 is 17 residues. The CDR3 here is CASSLSGRRSTNEKLFF. Written as DNA, the CDR3 is TGTGCCAGCAGCTTGTCGGGTAGGAGGTCGACTAATGAAAAACTGTTTTTT. Combining the CDR3 with reference TRBV5-6 and TRBJ1-4 gives the whole variable domain DAGVTQSPTHLIKTRGQQVTLRCSPKSGHDTVSWYQQALGQGPQFIFQYYEEEERQRGNFPDRFSGHQFPNYSSELNVNALLLGDSALYLCASSLSGRRSTNEKLFFGSGTQLSVL.

The DNA of the CDR3 is TGTGCCAGCAGCTTAGTGAACAATAACTATGGCTACACCTTC. As protein: CASSLVNNNYGYTF. The chain combines TRBV11-2 with TRBJ1-2; D remains unclear. Germline values: CDR1 SGHAT, CDR2 FQNNGV. V lost 1 base and J 1 base, leaving 7 bases between the germline ends. This CDR3 region has 14 residues.

CDR3 in DNA: TGTGCCAGCAGTACCCCGAGGACAGGGACGCCGTACGGCTACACCTTC. Translated, it gives CASSTPRTGTPYGYTF. The V gene is TRBV28, the J gene TRBJ1-2; 8 bases align to TRBD1. Per germline, CDR1 MDHEN and CDR2 SYDVKM. This CDR3 region has 16 residues. The junction had 16 bases not matched to a gene; V was cut back by 5 bases and J by 8 bases.

The chain couples TRBV3-1 (or the pseudogene TRBV3-2) to TRBJ1-1, with D uncertain. Germline CDR1 LGHDT, CDR2 YNNKEL (reference sequence). The CDR3 covers 13 residues. The V and J ends lost 5 bases and 5 bases respectively, with 12 bases between them. CDR3 in amino acids: CASSSVPGTEAFF. As DNA, the CDR3 is TGTGCCAGCAGCTCCGTGCCGGGGACTGAAGCTTTCTTT.

Worth noting for this clone: Sequence at one end of the junction differs from germline and may be a read error. This chain uses TRBV7-7 with TRBJ2-1; 9 positions match TRBD1. CDR1 and CDR2 (germline): SSHAT, FNYEAQ (reference sequence). The CDR3 loop spans 14 amino acids. The CDR3 DNA follows: TGTGCTAGCAGCCTGACAGGGGGGTCGTATGAGCAGTTCTTC. Its protein is CASSLTGGSYEQFF.

The chain is built from TRBV7-2 and TRBJ2-2, with 9 bases lining up with TRBD2. CDR1 is SGHTA and CDR2 is FQGNSA in the germline V gene. The V and J ends lost 5 bases and 4 bases, in that order; junction bases with no gene match: 8. The CDR3 extends over 16 amino acids. In DNA, the CDR3 is TGTGCCAGCAGCCTGGGACTAGCTAGGGTCACCGGGGAGCTGTTTTTT. It specifies CASSLGLARVTGELFF.

The rearrangement links TRBV11-3 to TRBJ1-1; no definite D call. CDR3 length: 12 residues. Trimming pared 3 bases from V and 5 bases from J, leaving 7 bases between. Looked up from germline, CDR1 is SGHNT and CDR2 is YENEEA. CDR3: CASSFGGTEAFF. CDR3 nucleotides: TGTGCCAGCAGCTTCGGAGGAACTGAAGCTTTCTTT.

Here the CDR3 DNA reads TGTGCCAGCAGTGCCGGGTTTCAGTACTTC. It specifies CASSAGFQYF. The V call is TRBV2, the J call TRBJ2-5; D gene ambiguous. The CDR3 extends over 10 amino acids. V shed 4 bases and J shed 11 bases, with 8 bases lying between them. The germline gives CDR1 SNHLY, CDR2 FYNNEI.

The chain employs TRBV29-1 and TRBJ2-1; 10 nucleotides agree with TRBD1. With 1 base clipped from V and 3 bases from J, the junction kept 3 bases outside the gene matches. The CDR3 runs to 15 residues. Germline V gives CDR1 SQVTM, CDR2 ANQGSEA. DNA for the CDR3: TGCAGCGTTGAAGGTTGGGACAGGGGCTACAATGAGCAGTTCTTC. Amino acid sequence: CSVEGWDRGYNEQFF.

This sequence joins TRBV7-8 and TRBJ2-2; D possibly corresponds to TRBD2 (5 bases). From germline, CDR1 is SGHVS and CDR2 FQNEAQ. The CDR3 sequence is 15 residues long. V shed 0 bases and J shed 3 bases, with 8 bases lying between them. The CDR3 DNA reads TGTGCCAGCAGCTTAGCAGGGAGTGACACCGGGGAGCTGTTTTTT. Amino acid sequence: CASSLAGSDTGELFF.

The J gene is TRBJ1-2, the V gene TRBV3-1 (or the pseudogene TRBV3-2); perhaps TRBD1 as D (6 bases). The CDR3 extends over 17 amino acids. The germline V gene has CDR1 LGHDT and CDR2 YNNKEL (reference sequence). With 0 bases removed from V and 5 bases from J, the gap between germline ends came to 19 bases. CDR3 sequence: CASSQDHQGRRLYGYTF. The DNA for the CDR3 is TGTGCCAGCAGCCAAGATCATCAGGGGCGACGACTATATGGCTACACCTTC.

This chain connects TRBV6-1 to TRBJ2-3, with 7 positions matching TRBD1. The CDR3 contains 15 residues. Germline-derived CDR1 and CDR2 are MNHNS and SASEGT. V shed 7 bases and J 3 bases; nucleotides not matched to a gene: 10. CDR3 sequence: CASISSGQVTDTQYF. Written as DNA, the CDR3 is TGTGCCAGCATCTCCTCCGGACAGGTTACAGATACGCAGTATTTT.

V gene TRBV7-6 combines with J gene TRBJ1-5; 10 positions agree with TRBD1. The CDR3 sequence is 16 residues long. V trimming: 5 bases; J trimming: 5 bases; junction bases outside the gene matches: 9. CDR1 and CDR2 (germline): SGHVS, FNYEAQ. DNA of the CDR3: TGTGCCAGCAGCCCCTCTGACAGGGGGCTTGATCAGCCCCAGCATTTT. It translates to CASSPSDRGLDQPQHF.

The chain employs TRBV5-1 and TRBJ2-3, with D tentatively TRBD2 (5 bases). Germline V gene sequence: CDR1 SGHRS, CDR2 YFSETQ. The CDR3 contains 18 residues. V shed 0 bases and J shed 2 bases, with 19 bases lying between them. The CDR3 DNA reads TGCGCCAGCAGCTTGGTTGCGCTAGCTAACCTTTTCACAGATACGCAGTATTTT. It codes for CASSLVALANLFTDTQYF.

This clone was counted between two and nine times. This chain uses TRBV14 with TRBJ2-1; D not resolved. Trimming cost V 4 bases and J 0 bases, with 13 bases left between them. Germline-derived CDR1 and CDR2 are SGHDN and FVKESK. CDR3 size: 16 residues. CDR3 residues: CASSPVSYYSYNEQFF. The CDR3 coding sequence is TGTGCCAGCAGCCCGGTCAGTTACTACTCCTACAATGAGCAGTTCTTC. The full variable domain, its missing parts supplied by reference TRBV14 and TRBJ2-1, is EAGVTQFPSHSVIEKGQTVTLRCDPISGHDNLYWYRRVMGKEIKFLLHFVKESKQDESGMPNNRFLAERTGGTYSTLKVQPAELEDSGVYFCASSPVSYYSYNEQFFGPGTRLTVL.

The chain combines TRBV4-1 with TRBJ2-7, with 8 bases aligning to TRBD1. The V segment lost 3 bases and the J segment 0 bases; nucleotides outside the gene matches: 4. The CDR3 loop spans 15 amino acids. CDR1 and CDR2 (germline): MGHRA, YSYEKL. The CDR3 DNA reads as TGCGCCAGCAGCCAGGGGACAGGTCCCTCCTACGAGCAGTACTTC. As protein: CASSQGTGPSYEQYF.